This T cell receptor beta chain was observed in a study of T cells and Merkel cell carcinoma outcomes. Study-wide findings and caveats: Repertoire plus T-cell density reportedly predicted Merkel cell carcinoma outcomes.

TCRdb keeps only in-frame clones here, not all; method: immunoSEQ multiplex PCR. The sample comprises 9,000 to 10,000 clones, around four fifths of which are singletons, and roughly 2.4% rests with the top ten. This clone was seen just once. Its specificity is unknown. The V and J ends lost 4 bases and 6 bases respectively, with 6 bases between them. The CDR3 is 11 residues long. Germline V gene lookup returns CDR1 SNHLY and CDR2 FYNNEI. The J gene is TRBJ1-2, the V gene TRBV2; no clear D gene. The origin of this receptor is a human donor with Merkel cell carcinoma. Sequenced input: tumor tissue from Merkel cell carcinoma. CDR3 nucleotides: TGTGCCAGCAGTGTTCGGGATGGCTACACCTTC. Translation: CASSVRDGYTF.